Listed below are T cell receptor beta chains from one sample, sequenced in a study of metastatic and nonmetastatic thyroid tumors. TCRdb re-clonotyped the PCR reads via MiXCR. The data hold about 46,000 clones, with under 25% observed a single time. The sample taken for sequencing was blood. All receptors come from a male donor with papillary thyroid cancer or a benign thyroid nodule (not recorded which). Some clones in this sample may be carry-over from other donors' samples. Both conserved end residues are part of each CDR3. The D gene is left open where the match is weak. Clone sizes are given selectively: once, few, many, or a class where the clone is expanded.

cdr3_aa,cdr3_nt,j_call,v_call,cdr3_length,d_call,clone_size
CASSATSGRAGETQYF,TGTGCCAGCTCAGCTACTAGCGGGAGGGCTGGAGAGACCCAGTACTTC,TRBJ2-5,TRBV18,16,TRBD2,many
CAWSAGTTRNQPQHF,TGTGCCTGGAGTGCCGGGACAACCCGCAATCAGCCCCAGCATTTT,TRBJ1-5,TRBV30,15,-,-
CASSEKGQGAGEQYF,TGTGCCAGCAGTGAAAAGGGACAGGGGGCGGGGGAGCAGTACTTC,TRBJ2-7,TRBV6-1,15,TRBD1,medium-sized
CASSWTGRSYNEQFF,TGTGCCAGCAGTTGGACAGGGCGTTCCTACAATGAGCAGTTCTTC,TRBJ2-1,TRBV12-3/TRBV12-4,15,TRBD1,many
CASSFLTSSYEQFF,TGTGCCAGCAGCTTTCTGACTAGCTCCTATGAGCAGTTCTTC,TRBJ2-1,TRBV7-8,14,TRBD2,many
CASSPGPGGEKLFF,TGTGCCAGCTCACCGGGTCCGGGAGGAGAAAAACTGTTTTTT,TRBJ1-4,TRBV18,14,-,-
CASSFRERVTDTQYF,TGTGCCAGCAGTTTTCGGGAAAGGGTCACAGATACGCAGTATTTC,TRBJ2-3,TRBV28,15,-,many
CASTGRGLWMQPQHF,TGTGCCAGCACGGGACGGGGACTATGGATGCAGCCCCAGCATTTT,TRBJ1-5,TRBV6-1,15,-,few
CSVGREVNTEAFF,TGCAGCGTGGGTCGGGAGGTGAACACTGAAGCTTTCTTT,TRBJ1-1,TRBV29-1,13,-,many
CASGDYSYEQYF,TGTGCCAGCGGGGACTACTCCTACGAGCAGTACTTC,TRBJ2-7,TRBV6-1,12,TRBD2,-
CSAVSGGSTDTQYF,TGCAGTGCTGTTAGCGGGGGAAGCACAGATACGCAGTATTTT,TRBJ2-3,TRBV20-1,14,TRBD2,-
CASSPPGLEKFF,TGTGCCAGCTCACCACCCGGCCTAGAGAAGTTCTTC,TRBJ2-1,TRBV18,12,-,many
CASSYFQGYNEQFF,TGTGCCAGCAGTTACTTCCAGGGGTACAATGAGCAGTTCTTC,TRBJ2-1,TRBV6-5,14,-,few
CATSRGGSYNEQFF,TGTGCCACCAGCAGAGGAGGCTCCTACAATGAGCAGTTCTTC,TRBJ2-1,TRBV15,14,-,many
CASSVKGTEAFF,TGTGCCAGCAGCGTCAAGGGCACTGAAGCTTTCTTT,TRBJ1-1,TRBV9,12,-,many
CASSPPDSYEQYF,TGTGCCAGCTCACCACCAGACAGCTACGAGCAGTACTTC,TRBJ2-7,TRBV18,13,-,medium-sized
CASSAEGQTHTEAFF,TGTGCCAGCAGCGCAGAGGGACAGACACACACTGAAGCTTTCTTT,TRBJ1-1,TRBV9,15,TRBD1,many
CASSIGDSTGELFF,TGCGCCAGCAGCATCGGGGACAGCACCGGGGAGCTGTTTTTT,TRBJ2-2,TRBV5-1,14,TRBD1,many
CASSLELVEQFF,TGCGCCAGCAGCTTGGAGTTGGTAGAGCAGTTCTTC,TRBJ2-1,TRBV5-1,12,-,-
CASSSGVWDTEAFF,TGTGCCAGCAGCTCTGGAGTTTGGGACACTGAAGCTTTCTTT,TRBJ1-1,TRBV7-9,14,-,-
CASSTRDSTEQYF,TGTGCCAGCAGTACCCGGGACTCCACCGAGCAGTACTTC,TRBJ2-7,TRBV6-1,13,-,few
CASSLGGATYEQYF,TGTGCCAGCAGCTTGGGAGGGGCGACCTACGAGCAGTACTTC,TRBJ2-7,TRBV5-4,14,-,many
CASREPGLANEQFF,TGTGCCAGCAGGGAACCGGGGCTAGCCAATGAGCAGTTCTTC,TRBJ2-1,TRBV28,14,-,many
CAWSVFGVGANVLTF,TGTGCCTGGAGTGTATTCGGTGTTGGGGCCAACGTCCTGACTTTC,TRBJ2-6,TRBV30,15,-,few
CSAPWGGEQYF,TGCAGTGCCCCCTGGGGGGGCGAGCAGTACTTC,TRBJ2-7,TRBV20-1,11,TRBD2,many
CSAREVRDTEAFF,TGCAGTGCTAGGGAGGTCCGAGACACTGAAGCTTTCTTT,TRBJ1-1,TRBV20-1,13,-,many
CASSQGGKTYEQYF,TGTGCCAGCTCCCAAGGGGGCAAGACCTACGAGCAGTACTTC,TRBJ2-7,TRBV27,14,TRBD1,-
CASSSLAGGPSEQFF,TGTGCCAGCAGCTCTCTAGCGGGAGGGCCGTCGGAGCAGTTCTTC,TRBJ2-1,TRBV5-6,15,TRBD2,-
CASSQGATRNIQYF,TGTGCCAGCAGCCAGGGGGCTACCCGAAACATTCAGTACTTC,TRBJ2-4,TRBV3-1,14,-,many
CSAFIPGQNSGYTF,TGCAGTGCGTTCATCCCGGGACAAAACAGTGGCTACACCTTC,TRBJ1-2,TRBV20-1,14,-,-
CASSTTSGRGDTGELFF,TGTGCCAGCAGCACTACTAGCGGGAGGGGCGACACCGGGGAGCTGTTTTTT,TRBJ2-2,TRBV12-3/TRBV12-4,17,TRBD2,many
CASSPGTSGGGLSYEQYF,TGTGCCAGCAGCCCCGGGACTAGCGGGGGGGGGTTGTCCTACGAGCAGTACTTC,TRBJ2-7,TRBV3-1,18,TRBD2,-
CASSPGQGYGYTF,TGCGCCAGCAGCCCGGGACAGGGGTATGGCTACACCTTC,TRBJ1-2,TRBV5-1,13,TRBD1,many
CASSPQVSTDTQYF,TGTGCCAGCTCACCACAGGTGAGCACAGATACGCAGTATTTT,TRBJ2-3,TRBV18,14,-,many
CASSSRGSLHEQYF,TGTGCCAGCAGCTCCAGGGGCAGTCTTCACGAGCAGTACTTC,TRBJ2-7,TRBV11-2,14,-,-
CASRPGGGKAFF,TGTGCCAGCAGACCTGGGGGAGGGAAGGCTTTCTTT,TRBJ1-1,TRBV7-9,12,-,once
CASSWGQGMAGEQFF,TGTGCCAGCAGCTGGGGACAGGGGATGGCTGGTGAGCAGTTCTTC,TRBJ2-1,TRBV11-2,15,TRBD1,few
CASSEGRSLRDTYEQYF,TGTGCCAGCAGCGAGGGGAGGAGTTTGCGGGACACCTACGAGCAGTACTTC,TRBJ2-7,TRBV7-8,17,-,-
CASSWGLDRGRAGELFF,TGTGCCAGCAGCTGGGGGCTCGACAGGGGGCGGGCCGGGGAGCTGTTTTTT,TRBJ2-2,TRBV12-3/TRBV12-4,17,TRBD1,many
CASTLAGGVMETQYF,TGTGCCAGCACCTTAGCGGGAGGGGTCATGGAGACCCAGTACTTC,TRBJ2-5,TRBV12-3/TRBV12-4,15,TRBD2,many
CAISDVDRQGYGYTF,TGTGCCATCAGTGATGTAGATAGGCAGGGCTATGGCTACACCTTC,TRBJ1-2,TRBV10-3,15,-,many
CASSGAGASTDTQYF,TGTGCCAGCAGCGGAGCGGGGGCTAGCACAGATACGCAGTATTTT,TRBJ2-3,TRBV2,15,TRBD2,many
CASSVANEQFF,TGTGCCAGCAGCGTAGCTAATGAGCAGTTCTTC,TRBJ2-1,TRBV9,11,-,many
CASSLAGANVLTF,TGTGCCAGCAGCTTAGCTGGGGCCAACGTCCTGACTTTC,TRBJ2-6,TRBV7-8,13,-,many
CASSLGSGQGNTEAFF,-,TRBJ1-1,TRBV11-1,16,-,-
CASSPPGHRSTEAFF,TGTGCCAGCAGCCCCCCGGGACATCGAAGCACTGAAGCTTTCTTT,TRBJ1-1,TRBV5-6,15,-,-
CAWRNVQRGLVSPLHF,TGTGCCTGGAGAAATGTACAGAGGGGATTGGTATCACCCCTCCACTTT,TRBJ1-6,TRBV30,16,-,-
CASIRGDNHYEQYF,TGTGCCAGCATTCGGGGGGACAACCATTACGAGCAGTACTTC,TRBJ2-7,TRBV27,14,-,medium-sized
CSAPSVAGGPYEQYF,TGCAGTGCCCCGTCGGTGGCGGGAGGACCCTACGAGCAGTACTTC,TRBJ2-7,TRBV20-1,15,TRBD2,many
CASSERPRDGENQYF,TGTGCCAGCAGTGAACGGCCCCGGGACGGAGAGAATCAGTACTTC,TRBJ2-4,TRBV6-1,15,-,-
CASSRDRPNYEQYF,TGCGCCAGCAGCCGAGACAGGCCCAACTACGAGCAGTACTTC,TRBJ2-7,TRBV5-1,14,-,many